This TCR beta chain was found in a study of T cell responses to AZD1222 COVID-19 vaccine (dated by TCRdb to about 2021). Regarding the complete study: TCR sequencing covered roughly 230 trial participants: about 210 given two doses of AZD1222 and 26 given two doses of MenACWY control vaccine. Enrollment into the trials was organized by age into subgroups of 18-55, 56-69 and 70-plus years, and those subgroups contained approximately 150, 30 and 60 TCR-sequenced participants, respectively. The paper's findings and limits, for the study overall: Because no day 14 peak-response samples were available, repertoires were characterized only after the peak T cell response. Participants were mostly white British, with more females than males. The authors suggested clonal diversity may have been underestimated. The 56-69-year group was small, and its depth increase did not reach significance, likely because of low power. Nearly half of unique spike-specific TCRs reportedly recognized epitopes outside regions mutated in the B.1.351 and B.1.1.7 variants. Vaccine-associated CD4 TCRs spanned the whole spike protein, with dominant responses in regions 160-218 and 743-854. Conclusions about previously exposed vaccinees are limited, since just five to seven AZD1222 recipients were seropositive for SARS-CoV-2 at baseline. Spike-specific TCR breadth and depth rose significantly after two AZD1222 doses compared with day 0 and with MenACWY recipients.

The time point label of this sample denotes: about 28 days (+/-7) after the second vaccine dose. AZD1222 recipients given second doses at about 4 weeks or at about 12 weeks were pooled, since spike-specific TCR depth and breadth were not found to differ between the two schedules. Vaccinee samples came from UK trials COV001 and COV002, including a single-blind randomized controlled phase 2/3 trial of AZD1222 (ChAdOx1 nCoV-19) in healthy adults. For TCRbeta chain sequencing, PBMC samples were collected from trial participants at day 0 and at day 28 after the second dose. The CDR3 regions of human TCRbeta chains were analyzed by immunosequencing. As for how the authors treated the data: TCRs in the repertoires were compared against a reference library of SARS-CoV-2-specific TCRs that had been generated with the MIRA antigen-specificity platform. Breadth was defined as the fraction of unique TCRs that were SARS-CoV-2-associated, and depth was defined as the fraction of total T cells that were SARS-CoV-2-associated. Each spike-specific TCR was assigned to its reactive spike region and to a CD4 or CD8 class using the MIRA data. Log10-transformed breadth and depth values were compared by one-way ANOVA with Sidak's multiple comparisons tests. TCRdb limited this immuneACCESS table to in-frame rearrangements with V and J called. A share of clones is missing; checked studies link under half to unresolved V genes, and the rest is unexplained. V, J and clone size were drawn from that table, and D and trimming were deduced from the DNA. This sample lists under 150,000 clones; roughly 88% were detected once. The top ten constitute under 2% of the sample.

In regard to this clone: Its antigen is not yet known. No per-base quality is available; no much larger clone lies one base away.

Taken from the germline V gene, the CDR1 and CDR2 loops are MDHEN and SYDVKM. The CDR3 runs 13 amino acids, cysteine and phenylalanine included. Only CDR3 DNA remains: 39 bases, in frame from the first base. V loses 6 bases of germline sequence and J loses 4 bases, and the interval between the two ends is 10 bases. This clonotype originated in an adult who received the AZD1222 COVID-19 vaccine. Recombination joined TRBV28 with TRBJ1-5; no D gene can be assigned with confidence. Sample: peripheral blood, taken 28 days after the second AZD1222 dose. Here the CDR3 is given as CASRSGINQPQHF. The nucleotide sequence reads TGTGCCAGCAGATCGGGGATTAATCAGCCCCAGCATTTT.